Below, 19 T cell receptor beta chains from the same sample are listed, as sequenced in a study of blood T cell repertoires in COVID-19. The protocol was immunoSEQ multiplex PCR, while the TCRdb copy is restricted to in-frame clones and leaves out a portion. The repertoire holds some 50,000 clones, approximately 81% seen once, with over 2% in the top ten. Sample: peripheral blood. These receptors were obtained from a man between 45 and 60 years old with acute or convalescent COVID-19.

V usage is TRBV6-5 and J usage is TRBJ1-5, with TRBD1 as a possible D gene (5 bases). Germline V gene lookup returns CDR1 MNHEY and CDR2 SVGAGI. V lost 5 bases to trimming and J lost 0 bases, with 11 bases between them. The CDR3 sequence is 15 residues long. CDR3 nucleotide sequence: TGTGCCAGCAGTCGACAGCCCTATAGCAATCAGCCCCAGCATTTT. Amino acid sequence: CASSRQPYSNQPQHF.

The DNA of the CDR3 is TGTGCCAGCAGCCAAGTCGACAAGATAAACACTGAAGCTTTCTTT. Protein: CASSQVDKINTEAFF. The chain uses TRBV14 and TRBJ1-1; D remains unclear. Trimming cost V 1 base and J 2 bases, with 11 bases left between them. CDR3 length: 15 residues. The germline CDR1 and CDR2 sequences are SGHDN and FVKESK. The full variable domain, rest sourced from reference TRBV14 and TRBJ1-1, is EAGVTQFPSHSVIEKGQTVTLRCDPISGHDNLYWYRRVMGKEIKFLLHFVKESKQDESGMPNNRFLAERTGGTYSTLKVQPAELEDSGVYFCASSQVDKINTEAFFGQGTRLTVV.

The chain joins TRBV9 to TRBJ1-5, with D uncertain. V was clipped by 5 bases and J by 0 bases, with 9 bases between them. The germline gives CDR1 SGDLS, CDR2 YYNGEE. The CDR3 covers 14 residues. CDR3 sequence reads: CASSRTYSNQPQHF. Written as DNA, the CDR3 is TGTGCCAGCAGTCGGACTTATAGCAATCAGCCCCAGCATTTT.

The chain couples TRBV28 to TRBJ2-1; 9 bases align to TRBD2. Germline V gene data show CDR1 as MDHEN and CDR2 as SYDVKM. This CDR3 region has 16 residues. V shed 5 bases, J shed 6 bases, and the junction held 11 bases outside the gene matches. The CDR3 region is CASSETGTSRFNEQFF. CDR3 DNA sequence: TGTGCCAGCAGTGAAACCGGGACTAGCAGATTCAATGAGCAGTTCTTC.

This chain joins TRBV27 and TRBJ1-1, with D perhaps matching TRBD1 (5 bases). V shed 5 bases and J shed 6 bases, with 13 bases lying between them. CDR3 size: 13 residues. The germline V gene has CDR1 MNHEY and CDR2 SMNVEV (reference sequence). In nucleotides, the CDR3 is TGTGCCAGCAGTCCCTCGACCAGGGCTGAAGCTTTCTTT. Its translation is CASSPSTRAEAFF.

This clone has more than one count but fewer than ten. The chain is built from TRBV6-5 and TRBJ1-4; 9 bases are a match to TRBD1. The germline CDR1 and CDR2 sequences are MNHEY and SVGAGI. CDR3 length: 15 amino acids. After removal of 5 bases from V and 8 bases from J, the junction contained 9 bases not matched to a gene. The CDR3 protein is CASSPAQGAREKLFF. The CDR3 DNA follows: TGTGCCAGCAGTCCAGCACAGGGGGCGCGAGAAAAACTGTTTTTT.

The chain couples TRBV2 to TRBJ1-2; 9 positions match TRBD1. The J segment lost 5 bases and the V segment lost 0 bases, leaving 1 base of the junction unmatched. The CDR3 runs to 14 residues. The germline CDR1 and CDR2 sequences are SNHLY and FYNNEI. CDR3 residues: CASSEAGQGYGYTF. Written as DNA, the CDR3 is TGTGCCAGCAGTGAAGCGGGACAGGGTTATGGCTACACCTTC.

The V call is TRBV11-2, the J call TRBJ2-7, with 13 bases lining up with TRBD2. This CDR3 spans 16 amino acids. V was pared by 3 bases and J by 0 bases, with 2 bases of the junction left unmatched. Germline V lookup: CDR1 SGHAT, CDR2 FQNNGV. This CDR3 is CASSLTSGGRSYEQYF. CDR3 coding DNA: TGTGCCAGCAGCTTGACTAGCGGGGGGCGCTCCTACGAGCAGTACTTC.

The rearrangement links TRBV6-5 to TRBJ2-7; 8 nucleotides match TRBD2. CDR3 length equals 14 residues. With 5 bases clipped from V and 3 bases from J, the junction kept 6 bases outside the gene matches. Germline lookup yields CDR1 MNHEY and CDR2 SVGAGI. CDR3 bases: TGTGCCAGCAGTACACGGACTAGCATCTACGAGCAGTACTTC. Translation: CASSTRTSIYEQYF.

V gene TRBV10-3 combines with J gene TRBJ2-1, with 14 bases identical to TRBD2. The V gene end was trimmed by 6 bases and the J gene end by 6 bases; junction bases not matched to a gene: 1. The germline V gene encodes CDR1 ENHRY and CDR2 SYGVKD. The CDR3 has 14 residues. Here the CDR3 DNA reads TGTGCCATCAGGACTAGCGGGGGGGGCAATGAGCAGTTCTTC. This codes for CAIRTSGGGNEQFF.

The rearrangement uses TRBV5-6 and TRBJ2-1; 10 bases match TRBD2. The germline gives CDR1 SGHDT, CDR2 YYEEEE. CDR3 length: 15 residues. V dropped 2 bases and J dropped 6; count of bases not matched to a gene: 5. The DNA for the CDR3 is TGTGCCAGCAGCTTAGGACTAGCGGAGGCCAATGAGCAGTTCTTC. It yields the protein CASSLGLAEANEQFF.

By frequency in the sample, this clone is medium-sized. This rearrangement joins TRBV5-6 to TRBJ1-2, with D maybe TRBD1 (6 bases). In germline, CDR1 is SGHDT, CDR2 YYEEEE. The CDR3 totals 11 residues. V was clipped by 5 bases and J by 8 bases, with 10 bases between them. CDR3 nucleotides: TGTGCCAGCAGTCCAGGGGAGGGCTACACCTTC. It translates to CASSPGEGYTF.

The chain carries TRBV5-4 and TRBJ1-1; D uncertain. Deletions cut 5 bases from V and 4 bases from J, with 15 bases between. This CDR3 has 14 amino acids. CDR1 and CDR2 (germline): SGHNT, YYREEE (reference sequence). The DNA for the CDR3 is TGTGCCAGCAGGCCGGGTAAGCTGGGCACTGAAGCTTTCTTT. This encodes CASRPGKLGTEAFF. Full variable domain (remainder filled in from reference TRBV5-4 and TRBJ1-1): ETGVTQSPTHLIKTRGQQVTLRCSSQSGHNTVSWYQQALGQGPQFIFQYYREEENGRGNFPPRFSGLQFPNYSSELNVNALELDDSALYLCASRPGKLGTEAFFGQGTRLTVV.

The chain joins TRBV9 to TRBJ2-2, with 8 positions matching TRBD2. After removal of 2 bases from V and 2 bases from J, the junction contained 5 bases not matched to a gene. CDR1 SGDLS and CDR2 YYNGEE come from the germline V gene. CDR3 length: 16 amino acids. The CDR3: CASSVLAGYNTGELFF. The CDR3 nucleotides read TGTGCCAGCAGCGTTTTAGCGGGGTACAACACCGGGGAGCTGTTTTTT. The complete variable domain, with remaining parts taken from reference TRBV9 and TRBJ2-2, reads DSGVTQTPKHLITATGQRVTLRCSPRSGDLSVYWYQQSLDQGLQFLIQYYNGEERAKGNILERFSAQQFPDLHSELNLSSLELGDSALYFCASSVLAGYNTGELFFGEGSRLTVL.

CDR3 coding DNA: TGTGCCAGCAGCCCTTACTATCTAGCGGGAGTGGGCAATGAGCAGTTCTTC. This gives the protein CASSPYYLAGVGNEQFF. This rearrangement joins TRBV7-8 to TRBJ2-1; 10 bases are a match to TRBD2. V shed 5 bases and J 6 bases; nucleotides not matched to a gene: 13. Per germline, CDR1 SGHVS and CDR2 FQNEAQ. This CDR3 comprises 17 residues.

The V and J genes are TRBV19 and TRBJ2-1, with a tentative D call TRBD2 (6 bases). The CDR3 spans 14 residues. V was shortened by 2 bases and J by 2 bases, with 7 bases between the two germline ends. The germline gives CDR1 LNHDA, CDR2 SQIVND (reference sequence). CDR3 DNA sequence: TGTGCCAGTAGTATATTAGCGGCCTACAATGAGCAGTTCTTC. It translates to CASSILAAYNEQFF.

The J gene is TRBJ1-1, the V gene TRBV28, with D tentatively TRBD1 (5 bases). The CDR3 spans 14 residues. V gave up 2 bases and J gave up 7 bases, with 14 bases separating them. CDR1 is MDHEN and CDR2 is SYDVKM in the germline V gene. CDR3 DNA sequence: TGTGCCAGCAGTTTACCTGACAGTTTTGGTGAAGCTTTCTTT. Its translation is CASSLPDSFGEAFF.

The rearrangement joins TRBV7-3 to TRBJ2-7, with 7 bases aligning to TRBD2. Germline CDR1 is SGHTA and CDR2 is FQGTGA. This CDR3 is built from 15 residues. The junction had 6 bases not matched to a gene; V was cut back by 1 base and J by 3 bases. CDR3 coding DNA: TGTGCCAGCAGCTTAAACGGGGGGAACCACTACGAGCAGTACTTC. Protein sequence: CASSLNGGNHYEQYF.

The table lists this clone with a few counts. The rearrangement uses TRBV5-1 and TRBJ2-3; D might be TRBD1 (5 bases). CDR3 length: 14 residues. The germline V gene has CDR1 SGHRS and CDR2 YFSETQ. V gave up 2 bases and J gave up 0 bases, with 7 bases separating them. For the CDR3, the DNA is TGCGCCAGCAGCTTAGGGGCTAGCACAGATACGCAGTATTTT. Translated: CASSLGASTDTQYF.